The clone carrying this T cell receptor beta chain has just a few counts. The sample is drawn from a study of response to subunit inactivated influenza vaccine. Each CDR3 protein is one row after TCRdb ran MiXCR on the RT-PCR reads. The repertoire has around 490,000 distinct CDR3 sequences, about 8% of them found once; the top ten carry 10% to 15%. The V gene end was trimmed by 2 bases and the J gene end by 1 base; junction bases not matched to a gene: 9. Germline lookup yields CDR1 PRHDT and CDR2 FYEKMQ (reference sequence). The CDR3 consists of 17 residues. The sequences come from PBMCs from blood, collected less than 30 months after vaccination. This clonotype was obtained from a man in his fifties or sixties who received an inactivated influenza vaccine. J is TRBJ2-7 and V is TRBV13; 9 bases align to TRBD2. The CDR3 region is CASSLRGSGRDSYEQYF. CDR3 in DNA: TGTGCCAGCAGCTTAAGGGGTAGCGGGAGAGATTCCTACGAGCAGTACTTC.